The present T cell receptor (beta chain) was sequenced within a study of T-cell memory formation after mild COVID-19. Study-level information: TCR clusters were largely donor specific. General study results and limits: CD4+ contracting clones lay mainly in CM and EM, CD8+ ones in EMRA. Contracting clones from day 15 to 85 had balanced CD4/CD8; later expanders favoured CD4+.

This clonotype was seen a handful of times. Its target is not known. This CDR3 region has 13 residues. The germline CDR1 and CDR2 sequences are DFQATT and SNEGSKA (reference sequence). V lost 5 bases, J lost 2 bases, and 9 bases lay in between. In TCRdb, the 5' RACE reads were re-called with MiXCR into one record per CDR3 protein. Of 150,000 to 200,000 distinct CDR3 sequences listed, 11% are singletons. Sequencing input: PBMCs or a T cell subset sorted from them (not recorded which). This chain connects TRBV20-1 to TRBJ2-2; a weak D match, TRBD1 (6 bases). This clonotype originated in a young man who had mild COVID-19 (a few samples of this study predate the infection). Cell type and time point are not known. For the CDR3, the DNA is TGCAGTGCTTGGACAGCTAACACCGGGGAGCTGTTTTTT. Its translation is CSAWTANTGELFF.